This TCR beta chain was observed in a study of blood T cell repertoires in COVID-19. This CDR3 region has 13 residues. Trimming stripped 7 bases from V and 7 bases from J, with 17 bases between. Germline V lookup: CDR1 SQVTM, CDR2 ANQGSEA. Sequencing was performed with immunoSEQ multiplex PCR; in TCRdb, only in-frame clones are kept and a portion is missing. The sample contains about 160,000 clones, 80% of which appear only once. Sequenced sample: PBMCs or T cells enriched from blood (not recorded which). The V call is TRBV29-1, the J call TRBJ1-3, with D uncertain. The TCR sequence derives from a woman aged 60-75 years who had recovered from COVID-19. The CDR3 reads CSATYSDLNTIYF. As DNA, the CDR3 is TGCAGCGCCACCTACTCTGATCTCAACACCATATATTTT.